The T cell receptor (beta chain) under discussion was sequenced for a study of T cells expressing NK-cell markers. CDR1 and CDR2 from the germline V gene are LNHDA and SQIVND (reference sequence). The CDR3 covers 15 residues. TCRdb reanalyzed the 5' RACE reads and collapses them to one entry per CDR3 protein, without DNA. This sample's table has about 260,000 distinct CDR3 sequences. This chain links TRBV19 with TRBJ2-1; TCRdb names TRBD2, which stays unverified in the absence of DNA. Source material: blood T cells: a sorted CD56 or NKG2C T cell subset, CD4+ or CD8+ T cells, or bulk PBMC T cells (not recorded which). This TCR derives from a man aged 18 to 30 in good health. CDR3 region: CASGSPGLALGEQFF. The full variable domain, in which reference TRBV19 and TRBJ2-1 provide the parts outside the CDR3, is DGGITQSPKYLFRKEGQNVTLSCEQNLNHDAMYWYRQDPGQGLRLIYYSQIVNDFQKGDIAEGYSVSREKKESFPLTVTSAQKNPTAFYLCASGSPGLALGEQFFGPGTRLTVL.